Listed here are 18 T cell receptor beta chains from one sample, sequenced in a study of Graves' ophthalmopathy and Graves' hyperthyroidism. Amplified material comprised TCR beta CDR3 regions derived from RNA transcripts. HTBI primers were used in a first-round RT-PCR, which preceded a second-round multiplex PCR. In TCRdb, the multiplex PCR reads were re-called with MiXCR into one record per CDR3 protein. The sample holds a few hundred thousand distinct CDR3 sequences, around 21% seen once. The source material was peripheral blood. These TCRs come from a young woman with stable Graves' hyperthyroidism.

This clonotype was recorded at least ten times. This chain joins TRBV24-1 and TRBJ2-2; D is unclear. Germline values: CDR1 KGHDR, CDR2 SFDVKD. Trimming left V 8 bases short and J 2 bases short, with 8 bases between. The CDR3 spans 13 residues. The chain's CDR3 is CATKDGNTGELFF. Written as DNA, the CDR3 is TGTGCCACCAAGGATGGTAACACCGGGGAGCTGTTTTTT.

This clonotype was detected ten times or more. The V gene is TRBV2, the J gene TRBJ1-5, with TRBD1 matching 12 bases. The V gene's germline CDR1 is SNHLY and CDR2 FYNNEI. This CDR3 has 17 residues. Losses at the gene ends were 4 bases for V and 0 bases for J; bases not matched to a gene: 4. CDR3 nucleotides: TGTGCCAGCAGTGGGGACAGGGGGCGAACTAGCAATCAGCCCCAGCATTTT. Protein: CASSGDRGRTSNQPQHF.

Written as DNA, the CDR3 is TGTGCCAGCAGCGGACAGAGAAAAAACACTGAAGCTTTCTTT. Translated, it gives CASSGQRKNTEAFF. The chain joins TRBV6-2 or TRBV6-3 to TRBJ1-1; tentatively, D is TRBD1 (6 bases). This CDR3 region has 14 residues. The V end lost 6 bases, the J end lost 2 bases, and 13 bases lay between the germline ends. From germline, CDR1 is MNHEY and CDR2 SVGEGT.

This clonotype turned up a few times. This rearrangement joins TRBV28 to TRBJ1-2; D not resolved. The germline V and J ends were trimmed by 3 bases and 4 bases, with 18 bases remaining between them. From germline, CDR1 is MDHEN and CDR2 SYDVKM. The CDR3 spans 16 residues. CDR3 in amino acids: CASSFLWRGASYGYTF. CDR3 DNA: TGTGCCAGCAGTTTCCTCTGGAGAGGCGCATCCTATGGCTACACCTTC.

The chain links TRBV12-3 or TRBV12-4 to TRBJ2-5; D is unresolved. V was cut by 0 bases and J by 2 bases, with 4 bases left in between. This CDR3 has 13 amino acids. CDR3: CASSLAQQETQYF. For the CDR3, the DNA is TGTGCCAGCAGTTTAGCCCAACAAGAGACCCAGTACTTC.

This clonotype has at least ten counts. The J gene is TRBJ2-7, the V gene TRBV6-2 or TRBV6-3; D gene unclear. The germline V gene encodes CDR1 MNHEY and CDR2 SVGEGT. V was clipped by 8 bases and J by 0 bases, with 17 bases between them. The CDR3 has 15 amino acids. The CDR3 DNA reads TGTGCCAGCGGTGAGCGAGAGAGAAGCTCCTACGAGCAGTACTTC. Translating it yields CASGERERSSYEQYF.

The sample holds a few counts of this clonotype. Given the absence of the conserved phenylalanine or tryptophan at the CDR3 end, a read error is likely. It is unclear where the CDR3 begins or ends on the DNA, so no DNA is shown, and the CDR3 is as TCRdb lists it. The chain is built from TRBV30 and TRBJ1-1; the DNA was not compared with TRBD1, the D call given in the table. The CDR3 adds up to 10 amino acids, both ends counted. In germline, CDR1 is GTSNPN, CDR2 SVGIG (reference sequence). The CDR3 here is CAWIMAGPGD.

The chain uses TRBV6-5 and TRBJ2-5, with 7 bases fitting TRBD2. The CDR3 consists of 15 residues. Trimming removed 2 bases from V and 1 base from J; junction bases left unmatched: 4. The germline V gene has CDR1 MNHEY and CDR2 SVGAGI. The CDR3 sequence is CASSYARGIQETQYF. The CDR3 DNA is TGTGCCAGCAGTTACGCGCGGGGGATCCAAGAGACCCAGTACTTC.

The sample holds many counts of this clonotype. CDR3 sequence: CASRDTVTGELFF. The DNA of the CDR3 is TGTGCCAGCAGAGACACAGTCACCGGGGAGCTGTTTTTT. V usage is TRBV6-1 and J usage is TRBJ2-2; D is unresolved. Trimming took 6 bases from V and 4 from J, leaving 9 bases between them. CDR3 length: 13 amino acids. Germline CDR1 reads MNHNS; CDR2 reads SASEGT.

This clonotype was picked up many times. The chain has TRBV7-3 and TRBJ1-2; D ambiguous. There are 15 residues in the CDR3. Germline V CDR1 and CDR2: SGHTA, FQGTGA. V lost 5 bases, J lost 4 bases, and 17 bases lay in between. This CDR3 is CASSPLGGDSYGYTF. The CDR3 nucleotides read TGTGCCAGCAGCCCTCTAGGCGGGGATAGCTATGGCTACACCTTC.

This clonotype was counted many times. V is TRBV9 and J is TRBJ1-1; unclear D gene. Germline V lookup: CDR1 SGDLS, CDR2 YYNGEE. The V and J ends lost 0 bases and 6 bases respectively, with 12 bases between them. The CDR3 sequence is 14 residues long. The CDR3 sequence: CASSVAASHAEAFF. The CDR3, as DNA: TGTGCCAGCAGCGTAGCTGCCTCACACGCTGAAGCTTTCTTT.

V gene TRBV12-5 combines with J gene TRBJ1-5, with a tentative D call TRBD1 (5 bases). The CDR3 runs to 15 residues. V was pared by 7 bases and J by 3 bases, with 16 bases between. Germline V gene lookup returns CDR1 LGHNT and CDR2 FRNRAP. The CDR3 nucleotides are TGTGCTAGTGAACACCAGGGTGGGGACAATCAGCCCCAGCATTTT. Amino acid sequence: CASEHQGGDNQPQHF.

This clonotype showed up many times. The chain joins TRBV18 to TRBJ1-5; 9 nucleotides match TRBD1. CDR1 and CDR2 (germline): KGHSH, LQKENI. The J segment lost 4 bases and the V segment lost 3 bases, leaving 4 bases of the junction unmatched. The CDR3 loop spans 15 amino acids. The CDR3 is CASSPGTGWNQPQHF. CDR3 bases: TGTGCCAGCTCACCCGGGACAGGGTGGAATCAGCCCCAGCATTTT.

This clonotype has a count of ten or more. The V and J genes are TRBV15 and TRBJ2-5; D is uncertain. Trimming stripped 1 base from V and 2 bases from J, with 8 bases between. Germline values: CDR1 LNHNV, CDR2 YYDKDF (reference sequence). The CDR3 consists of 14 residues. CDR3 in amino acids: CATSRGVQQETQYF. CDR3 coding DNA: TGTGCCACCAGCAGAGGTGTCCAACAAGAGACCCAGTACTTC.

This clonotype was counted ten times or more. The genes are TRBV6-1 and TRBJ2-2, with D maybe TRBD2 (5 bases). V lost 2 bases to trimming and J lost 7 bases, with 17 bases between them. The CDR3 is 16 residues long. Germline V gene lookup returns CDR1 MNHNS and CDR2 SASEGT. The CDR3 sequence: CASSEPTRGRDGELFF. CDR3 DNA: TGTGCCAGCAGTGAACCAACGAGAGGACGGGACGGGGAGCTGTTTTTT.

This clonotype is a singleton in its sample. A much larger clone sits a single nucleotide away, making a read error possible. V usage is TRBV2 and J usage is TRBJ1-1; D might be TRBD1 (5 bases). From germline, CDR1 is SNHLY and CDR2 FYNNEI. V gave up 10 bases and J gave up 1 base, with 16 bases separating them. The CDR3 is made up of 14 amino acids. CDR3 DNA sequence: TGTGCCATCAGATATTCGGGGGGGAACACTGAAGCTTTCTTT. It yields the protein CAIRYSGGNTEAFF.

This clonotype was counted only a few times. The V call is TRBV29-1, the J call TRBJ2-7, with 13 positions matching TRBD2. This CDR3 has 15 residues. Germline trimming cut 7 bases from V and 0 bases from J; bases unmatched to any gene: 6. Looked up from germline, CDR1 is SQVTM and CDR2 is ANQGSEA. The CDR3 is CSATGTSGASYEQYF. DNA of the CDR3: TGCAGCGCTACCGGGACTAGCGGGGCCTCCTACGAGCAGTACTTC.

This clonotype came up many times. J is TRBJ2-5 and V is TRBV11-2; no clear D. Germline CDR1 is SGHAT and CDR2 is FQNNGV. V lost 6 bases and J 4 bases, leaving 6 bases between the germline ends. This CDR3 has 11 amino acids. CDR3 DNA sequence: TGTGCCAGCAGTTTGAGAGAGACCCAGTACTTC. Its protein is CASSLRETQYF.